This T cell receptor beta chain comes out of a study of vaccination effects on CD4 cells after COVID-19. Concerning this clone: Antigen specificity is unknown.

From germline, CDR1 is SGDLS and CDR2 YYNGEE. Trimming cost V 3 bases and J 4 bases, with 18 bases left between them. The CDR3 sequence is 16 residues long. Assay: immunoSEQ multiplex PCR; the TCRdb copy retains only in-frame clones and omits some. The repertoire holds about 50,000 clones, with around 74% as singletons. Following 10 days of culture, CD4+ T cells were isolated. It was between March and December 2020 that the person had a SARS-CoV-2 infection confirmed by PCR. Two-dose BNT162b2 or mRNA-1273 vaccination was given to participants. This chain uses TRBV9 with TRBJ2-3, with D tentatively TRBD1 (8 bases). The sample here was CD4+ T cells from PBMCs cultured without peptide, taken after COVID-19 vaccination. This clonotype was obtained from a human donor who had a prior SARS-CoV-2 infection. CDR3 nucleotides: TGTGCCAGCAGCGCCTACAGGGGGGGTGGTGCAGATACGCAGTATTTT. It yields the protein CASSAYRGGGADTQYF.